Here is one TCR beta chain with its context. Its target is unknown. This CDR3 spans 15 amino acids. CDR1 is MGHRA and CDR2 is YSYEKL in the germline V gene. V lost 8 bases to trimming and J lost 4 bases; unmatched junction nucleotides: 10. These data are taken from a study of OX40 agonist ivuxolimab in advanced cancers. Study at large: Three individuals attained partial responses, comprising one hepatocellular carcinoma case and two cutaneous melanoma cases. Findings and limits, study-wide: Which antigen the expanded peripheral T cells recognized is unknown.

Only in-frame clones appear in the TCRdb table, and some are missing; sequencing was by immunoSEQ multiplex PCR. In the table there are tens of thousands of clones, about 81% of which are singletons. V is TRBV4-1 and J is TRBJ2-3; TRBD2 matches 9 bases. This clonotype was sampled from an adult with an advanced solid tumor such as melanoma, head and neck, liver or kidney cancer. The material was CD4+ or CD8+ T cells sorted from blood, obtained in a trial of the OX40 agonist ivuxolimab. The CDR3 here is CASGSQAGGADTQYF. The DNA for the CDR3 is TGCGCCAGCGGCAGTCAAGCGGGAGGTGCAGATACGCAGTATTTT.